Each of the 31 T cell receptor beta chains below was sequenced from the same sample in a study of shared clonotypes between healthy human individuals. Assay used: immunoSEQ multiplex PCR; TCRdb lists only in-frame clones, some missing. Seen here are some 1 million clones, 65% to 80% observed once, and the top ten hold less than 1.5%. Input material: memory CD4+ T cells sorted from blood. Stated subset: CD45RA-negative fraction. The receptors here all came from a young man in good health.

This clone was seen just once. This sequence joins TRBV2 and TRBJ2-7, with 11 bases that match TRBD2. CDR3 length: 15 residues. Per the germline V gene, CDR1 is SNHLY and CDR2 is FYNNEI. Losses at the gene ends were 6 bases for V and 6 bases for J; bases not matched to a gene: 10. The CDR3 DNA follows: TGTGCCAGCAGGCCACTGACTAGCGGGAACAGCGAGCAGTACTTC. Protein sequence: CASRPLTSGNSEQYF.

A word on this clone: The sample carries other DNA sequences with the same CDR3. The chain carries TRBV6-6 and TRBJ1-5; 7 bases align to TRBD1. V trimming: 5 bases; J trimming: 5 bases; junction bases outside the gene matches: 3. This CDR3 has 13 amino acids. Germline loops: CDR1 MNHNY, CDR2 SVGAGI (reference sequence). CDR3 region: CASSLTGDQPQHF. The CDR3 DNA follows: TGTGCCAGCAGTCTCACAGGGGATCAGCCCCAGCATTTT.

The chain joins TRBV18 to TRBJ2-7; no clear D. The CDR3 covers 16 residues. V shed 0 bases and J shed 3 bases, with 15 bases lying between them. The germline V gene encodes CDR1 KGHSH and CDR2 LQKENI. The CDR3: CASSPPEALGNYEQYF. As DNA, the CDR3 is TGTGCCAGCTCACCACCAGAGGCGCTTGGTAACTACGAGCAGTACTTC.

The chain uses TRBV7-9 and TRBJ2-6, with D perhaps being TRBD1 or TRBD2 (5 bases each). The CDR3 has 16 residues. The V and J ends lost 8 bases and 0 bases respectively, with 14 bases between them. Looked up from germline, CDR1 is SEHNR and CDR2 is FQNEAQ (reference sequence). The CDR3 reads CASRPGRFSGANVLTF. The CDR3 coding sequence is TGTGCCAGCCGTCCGGGACGGTTCTCTGGGGCCAACGTCCTGACTTTC.

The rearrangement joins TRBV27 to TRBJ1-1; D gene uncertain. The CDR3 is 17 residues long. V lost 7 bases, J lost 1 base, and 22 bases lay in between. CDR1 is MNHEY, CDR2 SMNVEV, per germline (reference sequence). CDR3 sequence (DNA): TGTGCCAGCACCCCATTAGCTCCACTCAGGTCGAACACTGAAGCTTTCTTT. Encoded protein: CASTPLAPLRSNTEAFF.

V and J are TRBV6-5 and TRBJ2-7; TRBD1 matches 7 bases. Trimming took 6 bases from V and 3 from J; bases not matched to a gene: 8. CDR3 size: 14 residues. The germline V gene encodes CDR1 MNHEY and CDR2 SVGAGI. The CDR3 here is CASRIPGTDYEQYF. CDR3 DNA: TGTGCCAGCAGGATTCCCGGGACAGACTACGAGCAGTACTTC.

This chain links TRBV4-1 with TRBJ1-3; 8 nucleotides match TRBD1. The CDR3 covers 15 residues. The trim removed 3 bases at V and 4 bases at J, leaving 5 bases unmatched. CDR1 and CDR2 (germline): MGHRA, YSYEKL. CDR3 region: CASSQGQDQGNTIYF. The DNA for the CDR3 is TGCGCCAGCAGCCAGGGACAGGACCAAGGAAACACCATATATTTT.

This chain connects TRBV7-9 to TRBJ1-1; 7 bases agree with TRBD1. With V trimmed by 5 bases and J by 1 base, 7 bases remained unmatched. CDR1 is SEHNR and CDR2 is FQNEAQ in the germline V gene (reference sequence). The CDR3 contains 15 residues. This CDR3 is CASSTITGANTEAFF. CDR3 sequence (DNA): TGTGCCAGCAGCACCATCACAGGGGCGAACACTGAAGCTTTCTTT.

The CDR3 loop is CASIQSPGQWPGELFF. The CDR3 region has the DNA TGCGCCAGCATCCAGTCCCCGGGACAATGGCCCGGGGAGCTGTTTTTT. This chain joins TRBV5-1 and TRBJ2-2, with D maybe TRBD1 (6 bases). Germline assignment: CDR1 SGHRS and CDR2 YFSETQ. This CDR3 is 16 amino acids long. Trimming left V 6 bases short and J 6 bases short, with 21 bases between.

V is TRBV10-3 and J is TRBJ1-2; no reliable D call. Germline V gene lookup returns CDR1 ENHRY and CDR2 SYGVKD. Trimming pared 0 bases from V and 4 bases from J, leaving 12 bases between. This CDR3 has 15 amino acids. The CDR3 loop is CAISESTGISYGYTF. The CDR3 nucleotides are TGTGCCATCAGTGAGTCGACTGGGATATCCTATGGCTACACCTTC.

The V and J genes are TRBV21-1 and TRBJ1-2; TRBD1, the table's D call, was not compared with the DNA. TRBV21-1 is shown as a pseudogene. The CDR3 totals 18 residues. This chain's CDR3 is CASKDFPGPRTANYGYTF. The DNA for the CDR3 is TGTGCCAGCAAGGATTTTCCCGGGCCGAGGACAGCTAACTATGGCTACACCTTC.

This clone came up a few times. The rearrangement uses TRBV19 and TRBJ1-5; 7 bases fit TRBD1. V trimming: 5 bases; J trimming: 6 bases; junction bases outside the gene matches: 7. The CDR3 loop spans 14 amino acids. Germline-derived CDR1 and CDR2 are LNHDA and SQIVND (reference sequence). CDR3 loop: CASSVDREGQPQHF. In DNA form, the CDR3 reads TGTGCCAGTAGTGTCGACAGGGAGGGTCAGCCCCAGCATTTT.

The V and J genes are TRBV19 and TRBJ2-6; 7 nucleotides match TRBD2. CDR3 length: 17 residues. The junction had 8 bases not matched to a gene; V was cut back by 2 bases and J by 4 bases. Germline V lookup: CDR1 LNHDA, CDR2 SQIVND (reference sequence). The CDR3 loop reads CASSIRGEGSGANVLTF. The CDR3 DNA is TGTGCCAGTAGTATACGGGGGGAGGGTTCCGGGGCCAACGTCCTGACTTTC.

This CDR3 reads CASSLGRDRIYNEQFF. CDR3 DNA sequence: TGTGCCAGCAGCTTAGGTAGGGACAGAATCTACAATGAGCAGTTCTTC. The chain is built from TRBV7-6 and TRBJ2-1, with 7 nucleotides matching TRBD1. The junction had 6 bases not matched to a gene; V was cut back by 1 base and J by 3 bases. Germline CDR1 is SGHVS and CDR2 is FNYEAQ. The CDR3 length is 16 residues.

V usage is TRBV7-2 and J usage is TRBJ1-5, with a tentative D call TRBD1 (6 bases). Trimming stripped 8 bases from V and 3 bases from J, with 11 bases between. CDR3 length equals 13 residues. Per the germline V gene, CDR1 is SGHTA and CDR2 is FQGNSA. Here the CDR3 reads CASSRQDNQPQHF. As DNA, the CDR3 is TGTGCCAGCTCACGACAGGACAATCAGCCCCAGCATTTT.

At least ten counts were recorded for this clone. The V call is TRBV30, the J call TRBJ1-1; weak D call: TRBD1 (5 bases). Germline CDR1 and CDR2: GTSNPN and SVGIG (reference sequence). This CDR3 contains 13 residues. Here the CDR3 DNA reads TGTGCAATGGAAGGGGATAAAAACACTGAAGCTTTCTTT. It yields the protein CAMEGDKNTEAFF.

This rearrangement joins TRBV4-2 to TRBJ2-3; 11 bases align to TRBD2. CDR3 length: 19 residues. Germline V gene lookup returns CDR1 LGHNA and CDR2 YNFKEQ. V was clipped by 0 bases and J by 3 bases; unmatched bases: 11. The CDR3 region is CASSQDLVAGGHVTDTQYF. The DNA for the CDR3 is TGTGCCAGCAGCCAAGATCTTGTAGCGGGGGGGCATGTTACAGATACGCAGTATTTT.

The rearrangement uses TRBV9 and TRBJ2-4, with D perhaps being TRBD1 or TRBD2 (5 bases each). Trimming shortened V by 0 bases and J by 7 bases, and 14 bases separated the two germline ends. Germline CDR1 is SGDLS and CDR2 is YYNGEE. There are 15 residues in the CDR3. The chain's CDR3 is CASSVEVGAVNIQYF. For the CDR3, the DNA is TGTGCCAGCAGCGTAGAGGTCGGGGCGGTTAACATTCAGTACTTC.

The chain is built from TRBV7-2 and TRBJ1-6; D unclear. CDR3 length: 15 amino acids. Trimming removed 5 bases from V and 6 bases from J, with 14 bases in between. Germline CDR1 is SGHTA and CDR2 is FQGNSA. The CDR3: CASSPRRGINSPLHF. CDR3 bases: TGTGCCAGCAGCCCCCGGAGAGGAATTAATTCACCCCTCCACTTT.

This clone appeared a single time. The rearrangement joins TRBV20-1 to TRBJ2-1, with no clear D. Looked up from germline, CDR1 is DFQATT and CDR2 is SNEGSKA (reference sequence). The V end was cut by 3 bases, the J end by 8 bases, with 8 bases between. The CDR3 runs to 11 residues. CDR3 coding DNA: TGCAGTGCTAGTGTGGGCCATGAGCAGTTCTTC. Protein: CSASVGHEQFF.

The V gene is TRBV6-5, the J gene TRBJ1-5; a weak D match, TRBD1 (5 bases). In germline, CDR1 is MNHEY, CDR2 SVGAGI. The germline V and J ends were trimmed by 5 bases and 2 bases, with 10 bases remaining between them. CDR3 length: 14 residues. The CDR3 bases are TGTGCCAGCAGTGAAGGGGTGGGCAATCAGCCCCAGCATTTT. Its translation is CASSEGVGNQPQHF.

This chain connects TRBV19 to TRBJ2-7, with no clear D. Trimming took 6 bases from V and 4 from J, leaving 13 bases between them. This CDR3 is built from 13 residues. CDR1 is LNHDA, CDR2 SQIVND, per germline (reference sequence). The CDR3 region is CASSPEGRYEQYF. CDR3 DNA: TGTGCCAGTAGCCCCGAAGGGCGGTACGAGCAGTACTTC.

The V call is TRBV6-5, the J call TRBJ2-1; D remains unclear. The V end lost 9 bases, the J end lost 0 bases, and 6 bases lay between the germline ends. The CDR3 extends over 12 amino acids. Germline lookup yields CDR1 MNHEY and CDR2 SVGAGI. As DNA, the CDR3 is TGTGCCAGTCGGAGCTCCTACAATGAGCAGTTCTTC. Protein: CASRSSYNEQFF.

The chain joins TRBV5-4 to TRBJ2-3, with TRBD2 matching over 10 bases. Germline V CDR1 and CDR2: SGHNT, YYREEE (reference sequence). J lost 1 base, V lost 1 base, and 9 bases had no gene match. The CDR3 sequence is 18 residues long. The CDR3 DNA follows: TGTGCCAGCAGCTTGCCTAGCGGGAGTCGTTGGGGCACAGATACGCAGTATTTT. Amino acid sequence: CASSLPSGSRWGTDTQYF.

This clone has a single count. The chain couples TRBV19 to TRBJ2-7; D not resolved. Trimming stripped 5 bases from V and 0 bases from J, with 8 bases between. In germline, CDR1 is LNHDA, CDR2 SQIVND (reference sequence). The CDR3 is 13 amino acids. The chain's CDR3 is CASSEPASYEQYF. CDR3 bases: TGTGCCAGTAGTGAACCGGCCTCCTACGAGCAGTACTTC.

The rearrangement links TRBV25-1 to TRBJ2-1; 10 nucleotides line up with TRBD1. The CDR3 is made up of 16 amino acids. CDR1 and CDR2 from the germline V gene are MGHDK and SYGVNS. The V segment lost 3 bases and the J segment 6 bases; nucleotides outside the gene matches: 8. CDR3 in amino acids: CASSEPGQGLVNEQFF. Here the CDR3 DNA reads TGTGCCAGCAGTGAGCCGGGACAGGGGTTGGTCAATGAGCAGTTCTTC.

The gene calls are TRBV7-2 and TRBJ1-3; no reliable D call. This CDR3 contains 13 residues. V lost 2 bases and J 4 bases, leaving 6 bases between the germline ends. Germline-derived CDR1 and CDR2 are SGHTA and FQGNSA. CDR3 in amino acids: CASSLYNGNTIYF. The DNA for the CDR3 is TGTGCCAGCAGCTTATACAACGGAAACACCATATATTTT.

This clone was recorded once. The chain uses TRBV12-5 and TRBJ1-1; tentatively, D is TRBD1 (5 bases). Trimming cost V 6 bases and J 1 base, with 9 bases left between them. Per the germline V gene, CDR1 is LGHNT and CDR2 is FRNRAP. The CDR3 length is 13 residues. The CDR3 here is CASGLDTNTEAFF. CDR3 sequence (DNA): TGTGCTAGTGGACTGGACACGAACACTGAAGCTTTCTTT.

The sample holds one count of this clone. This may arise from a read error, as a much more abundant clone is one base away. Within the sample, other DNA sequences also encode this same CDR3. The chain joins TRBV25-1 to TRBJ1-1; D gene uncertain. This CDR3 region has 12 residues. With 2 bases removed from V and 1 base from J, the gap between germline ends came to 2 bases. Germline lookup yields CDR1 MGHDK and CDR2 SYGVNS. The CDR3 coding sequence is TGTGCCAGCAGTGAAAGGAACACTGAAGCTTTCTTT. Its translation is CASSERNTEAFF.

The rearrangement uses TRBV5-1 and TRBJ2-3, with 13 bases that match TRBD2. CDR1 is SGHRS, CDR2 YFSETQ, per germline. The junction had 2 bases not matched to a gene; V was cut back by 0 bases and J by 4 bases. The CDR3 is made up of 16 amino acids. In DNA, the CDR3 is TGCGCCAGCAGCTTGGGGACTAGCGGGAGTTCAGATACGCAGTATTTT. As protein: CASSLGTSGSSDTQYF.

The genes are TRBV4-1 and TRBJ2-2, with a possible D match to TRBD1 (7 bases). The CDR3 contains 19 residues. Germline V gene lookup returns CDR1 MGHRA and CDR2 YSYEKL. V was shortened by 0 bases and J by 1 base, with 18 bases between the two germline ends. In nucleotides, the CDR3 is TGCGCCAGCAGCCAAGATCCCAGGGGGGCGCAAAGGAACACCGGGGAGCTGTTTTTT. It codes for CASSQDPRGAQRNTGELFF.